A selection of T cell receptor beta chains follows, all from one sample in a study of identical twins. From the 5' RACE reads, TCRdb called clonotypes with MiXCR, one entry per CDR3 protein. The sample comprises nearly 250,000 distinct CDR3 sequences, approximately 7% of which are singletons, and 3% to 4.5% rests with the top ten. This same sample was also taken into another study, of yellow fever vaccine responses in identical twins.

Sequencing was carried out using memory (CD45RO+) T cells sorted from blood. These receptors originate from a woman under 30 in good health. CDR3s include the opening cysteine and the closing phenylalanine or tryptophan. D genes are given only for firm matches. Size tells how often a clone was seen (once, few, many) or the class of an expanded clone, and some rows leave it out.

V gene	D gene	clone size	J gene	CDR3 DNA	CDR3 protein
TRBV10-3	NA	many	TRBJ2-1	TGTGCCGCGTCACTCTCTAGCAATGAGCAGTTCTTC	CAASLSSNEQFF
TRBV5-1	TRBD1	many	TRBJ2-1	TGCGCCAGCAGCTTGGCACCGGGACAGGGTAATGAGCAGTTCTTC	CASSLAPGQGNEQFF
TRBV7-9	TRBD2	NA	TRBJ2-4	TGTGCCAGCAGCCCAAGCGGGGGCGGGAACATTCAGTACTTC	CASSPSGGGNIQYF
TRBV6-5	TRBD2	few	TRBJ2-2	TGTGCCAGCAGTTCCGGGGGGGAGAACACCGGGGAGCTGTTTTTT	CASSSGGENTGELFF
TRBV14	NA	many	TRBJ2-7	TGTGCCAGCAGCCAAGTCCCGGGAGCCTACGAGCAGTACTTC	CASSQVPGAYEQYF
TRBV28	TRBD2	NA	TRBJ2-7	TGTGCCAGCAGCCCGGGGGGTAATAGGGAGCAGTACTTC	CASSPGGNREQYF
TRBV6-2/TRBV6-3	TRBD2	NA	TRBJ2-3	TGTGCCAGCAGTTACCAAGCGGGGGGGTTACACTTCACAGATACGCAGTATTTT	CASSYQAGGLHFTDTQYF
TRBV29-1	NA	NA	TRBJ2-1	TGCAGCGTTGATTCCCCAGCTTCATCCTACAATGAGCAGTTCTTC	CSVDSPASSYNEQFF
TRBV4-1	NA	many	TRBJ2-1	TGCGCCAGCAGCCAAGGGAAGCTCTACAATGAGCAGTTCTTC	CASSQGKLYNEQFF
TRBV20-1	NA	NA	TRBJ1-1	TGCAGTGCTGCGACGGCCAAGAACACTGAAGCTTTCTTT	CSAATAKNTEAFF
TRBV18	NA	few	TRBJ1-1	TGTGCCAGCTCACCCGTTCGCGGGGAAGCTTTCTTT	CASSPVRGEAFF
TRBV4-1	NA	few	TRBJ1-1	TGCGCCAGCAGCCAAGAACGGTTGACGAACACTGAAGCTTTCTTT	CASSQERLTNTEAFF
TRBV2	NA	few	TRBJ2-3	TGTGCCAGCAGTGTTTCCCGGAAGTTCAGGGACACCTCTAGCACAGATACGCAGTATTTT	CASSVSRKFRDTSSTDTQYF
TRBV24-1	TRBD2	few	TRBJ2-1	TGTGCCACCAGTGATTCGGGCCCCTCGGGGGGTGAGCAGTTCTTC	CATSDSGPSGGEQFF
TRBV12-3/TRBV12-4	TRBD1	many	TRBJ1-5	TGTGCCAGCAGCCCGACAGGGTTCCCGGGGAGGCATTTT	CASSPTGFPGRHF
TRBV7-2	NA	few	TRBJ2-1	TGTGCCAGCAGCTTAGCGGTAGCCCTTAGCTCCTACAATGAGCAGTTCTTC	CASSLAVALSSYNEQFF